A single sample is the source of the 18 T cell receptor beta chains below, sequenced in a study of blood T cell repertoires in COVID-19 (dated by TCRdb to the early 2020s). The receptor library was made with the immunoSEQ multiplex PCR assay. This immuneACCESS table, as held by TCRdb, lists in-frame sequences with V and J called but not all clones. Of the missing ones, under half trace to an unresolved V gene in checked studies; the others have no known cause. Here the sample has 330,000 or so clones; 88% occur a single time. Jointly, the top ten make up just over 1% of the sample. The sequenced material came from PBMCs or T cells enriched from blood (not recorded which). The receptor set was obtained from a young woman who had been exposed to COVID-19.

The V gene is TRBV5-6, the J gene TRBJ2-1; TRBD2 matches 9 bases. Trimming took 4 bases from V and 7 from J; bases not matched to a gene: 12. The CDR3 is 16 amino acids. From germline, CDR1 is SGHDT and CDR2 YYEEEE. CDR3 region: CASSLLAGRVTNEQFF. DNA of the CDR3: TGTGCCAGCAGCCTGCTAGCGGGAAGGGTTACGAATGAGCAGTTCTTC.

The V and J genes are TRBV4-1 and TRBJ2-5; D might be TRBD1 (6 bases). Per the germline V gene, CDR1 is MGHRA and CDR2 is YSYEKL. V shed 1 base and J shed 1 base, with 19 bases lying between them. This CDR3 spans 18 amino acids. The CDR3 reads CASSQVPSDSNPQETQYF. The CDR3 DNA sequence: TGCGCCAGCAGCCAAGTCCCATCGGACAGCAATCCCCAAGAGACCCAGTACTTC.

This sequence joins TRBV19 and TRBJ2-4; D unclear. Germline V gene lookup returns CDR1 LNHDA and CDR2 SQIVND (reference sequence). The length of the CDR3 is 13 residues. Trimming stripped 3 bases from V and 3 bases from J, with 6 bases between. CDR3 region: CASSILVKNIQYF. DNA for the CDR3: TGTGCCAGTAGTATTCTAGTCAAAAACATTCAGTACTTC. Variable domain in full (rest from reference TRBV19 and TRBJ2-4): DGGITQSPKYLFRKEGQNVTLSCEQNLNHDAMYWYRQDPGQGLRLIYYSQIVNDFQKGDIAEGYSVSREKKESFPLTVTSAQKNPTAFYLCASSILVKNIQYFGAGTRLSVL.

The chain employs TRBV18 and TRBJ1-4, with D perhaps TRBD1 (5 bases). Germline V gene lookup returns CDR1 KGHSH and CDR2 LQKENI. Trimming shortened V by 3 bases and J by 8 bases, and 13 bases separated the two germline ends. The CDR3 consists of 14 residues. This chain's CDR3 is CASSPNRNSEKLFF. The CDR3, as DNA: TGTGCCAGCTCACCGAACAGGAACAGCGAAAAACTGTTTTTT.

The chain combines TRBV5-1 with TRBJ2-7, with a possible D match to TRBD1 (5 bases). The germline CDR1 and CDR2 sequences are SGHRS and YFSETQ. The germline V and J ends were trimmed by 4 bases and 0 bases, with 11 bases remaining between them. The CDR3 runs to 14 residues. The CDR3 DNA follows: TGCGCCAGCAGCAGGGGCCCAAGCTCCTACGAGCAGTACTTC. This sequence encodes CASSRGPSSYEQYF.

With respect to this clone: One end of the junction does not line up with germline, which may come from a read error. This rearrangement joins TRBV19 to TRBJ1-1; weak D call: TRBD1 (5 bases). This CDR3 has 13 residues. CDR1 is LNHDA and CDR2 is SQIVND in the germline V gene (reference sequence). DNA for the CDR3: TGTGCCGGTAGCCAGGGTCTGAACACTGAAGCTTTCTTT. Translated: CAGSQGLNTEAFF.

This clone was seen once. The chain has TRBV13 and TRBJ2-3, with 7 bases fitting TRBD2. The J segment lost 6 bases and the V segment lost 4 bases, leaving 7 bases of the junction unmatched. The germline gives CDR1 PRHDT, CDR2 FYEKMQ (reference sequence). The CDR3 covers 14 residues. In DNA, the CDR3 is TGTGCCAGCAGCTCCGTGACTAGCAGTGATACGCAGTATTTT. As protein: CASSSVTSSDTQYF.

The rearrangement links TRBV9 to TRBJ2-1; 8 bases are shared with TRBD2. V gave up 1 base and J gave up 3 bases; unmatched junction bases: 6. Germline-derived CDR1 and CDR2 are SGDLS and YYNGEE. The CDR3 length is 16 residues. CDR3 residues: CASSVRVAGSYNEQFF. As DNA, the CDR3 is TGTGCCAGCAGCGTACGGGTAGCGGGAAGCTACAATGAGCAGTTCTTC.

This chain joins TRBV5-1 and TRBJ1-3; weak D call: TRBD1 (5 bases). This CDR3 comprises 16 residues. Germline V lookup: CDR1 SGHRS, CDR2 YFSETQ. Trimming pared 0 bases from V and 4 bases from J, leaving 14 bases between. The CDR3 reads CASSLAGGGMGNTIYF. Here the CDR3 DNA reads TGCGCCAGCAGCTTGGCCGGCGGGGGTATGGGAAACACCATATATTTT.

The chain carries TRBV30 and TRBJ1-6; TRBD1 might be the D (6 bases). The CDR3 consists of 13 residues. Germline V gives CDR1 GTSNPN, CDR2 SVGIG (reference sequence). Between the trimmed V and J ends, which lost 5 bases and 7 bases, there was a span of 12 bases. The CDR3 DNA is TGTGCCTGGGAAGGACAGCCAAATTCACCCCTCCACTTT. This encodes CAWEGQPNSPLHF.

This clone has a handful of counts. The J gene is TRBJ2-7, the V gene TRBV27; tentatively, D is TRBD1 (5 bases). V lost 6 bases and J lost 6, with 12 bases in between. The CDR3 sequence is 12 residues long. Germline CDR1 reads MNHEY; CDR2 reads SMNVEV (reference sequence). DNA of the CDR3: TGTGCCAGCAGCCCAGGGTTAGCCGAGCAGTACTTC. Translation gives CASSPGLAEQYF.

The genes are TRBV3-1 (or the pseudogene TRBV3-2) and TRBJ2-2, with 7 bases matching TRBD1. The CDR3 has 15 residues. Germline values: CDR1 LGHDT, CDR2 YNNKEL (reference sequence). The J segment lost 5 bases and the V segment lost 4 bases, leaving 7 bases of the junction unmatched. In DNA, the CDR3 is TGTGCCAGCAGCCTACCCTGGACAGGTACCGGGGAGCTGTTTTTT. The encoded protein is CASSLPWTGTGELFF.

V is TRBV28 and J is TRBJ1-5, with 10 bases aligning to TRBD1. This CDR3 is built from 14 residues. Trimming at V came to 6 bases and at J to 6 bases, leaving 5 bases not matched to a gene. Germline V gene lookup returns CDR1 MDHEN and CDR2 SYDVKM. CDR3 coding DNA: TGTGCCAGCAGCCCCGGGACAGGGGTTCAGCCCCAGCATTTT. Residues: CASSPGTGVQPQHF. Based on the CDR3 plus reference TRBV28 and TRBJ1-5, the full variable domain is DVKVTQSSRYLVKRTGEKVFLECVQDMDHENMFWYRQDPGLGLRLIYFSYDVKMKEKGDIPEGYSVSREKKERFSLILESASTNQTSMYLCASSPGTGVQPQHFGDGTRLSIL.

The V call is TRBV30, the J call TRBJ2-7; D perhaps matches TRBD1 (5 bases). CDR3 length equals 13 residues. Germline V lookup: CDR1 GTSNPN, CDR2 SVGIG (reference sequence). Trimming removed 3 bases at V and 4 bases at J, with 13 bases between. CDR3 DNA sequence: TGTGCCTGGAGCGGTGTGGGGCATTACGAGCAGTACTTC. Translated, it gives CAWSGVGHYEQYF. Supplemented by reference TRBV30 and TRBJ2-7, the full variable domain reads SQTIHQWPATLVQPVGSPLSLECTVEGTSNPNLYWYRQAAGRGLQLLFYSVGIGQISSEVPQNLSASRPQDRQFILSSKKLLLSDSGFYLCAWSGVGHYEQYFGPGTRLTVT.

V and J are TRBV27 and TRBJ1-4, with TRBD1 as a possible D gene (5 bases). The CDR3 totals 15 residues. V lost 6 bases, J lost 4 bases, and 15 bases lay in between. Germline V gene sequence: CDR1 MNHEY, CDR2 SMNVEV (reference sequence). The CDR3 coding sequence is TGTGCCAGCAGGGGAACAGGCTCTAGTAATGAAAAACTGTTTTTT. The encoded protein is CASRGTGSSNEKLFF. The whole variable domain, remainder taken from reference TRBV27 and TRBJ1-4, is EAQVTQNPRYLITVTGKKLTVTCSQNMNHEYMSWYRQDPGLGLRQIYYSMNVEVTDKGDVPEGYKVSRKEKRNFPLILESPSPNQTSLYFCASRGTGSSNEKLFFGSGTQLSVL.

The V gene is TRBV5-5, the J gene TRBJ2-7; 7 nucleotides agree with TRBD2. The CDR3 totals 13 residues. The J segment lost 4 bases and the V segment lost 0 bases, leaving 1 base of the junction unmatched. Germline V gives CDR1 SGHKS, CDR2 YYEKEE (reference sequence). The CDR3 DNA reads TGTGCCAGCAGCTTGGTGGGAGGGTACGAGCAGTACTTC. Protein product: CASSLVGGYEQYF.

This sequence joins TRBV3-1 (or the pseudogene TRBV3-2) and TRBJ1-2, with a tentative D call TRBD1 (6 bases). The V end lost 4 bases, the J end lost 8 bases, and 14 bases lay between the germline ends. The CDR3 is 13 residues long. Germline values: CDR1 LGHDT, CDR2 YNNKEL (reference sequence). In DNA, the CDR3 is TGTGCCAGCAGCCCGACGGACAGAGAGGGCTACACCTTC. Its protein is CASSPTDREGYTF.

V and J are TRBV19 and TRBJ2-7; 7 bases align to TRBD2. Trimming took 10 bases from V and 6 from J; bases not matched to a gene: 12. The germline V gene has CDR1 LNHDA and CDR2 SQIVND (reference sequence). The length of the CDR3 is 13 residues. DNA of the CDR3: TGTGCCACCCTAGGACGCGGGGGTCCCGAGCAGTACTTC. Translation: CATLGRGGPEQYF.